This entry describes one T cell receptor beta chain. Germline assignment: CDR1 MNHEY and CDR2 SVGAGI. The V end was cut by 2 bases, the J end by 4 bases, with 11 bases between. The CDR3 totals 14 residues. The source of the sample is a study of blood T cell repertoires in COVID-19. Across the whole study: Material from acute and convalescent COVID-19 was sourced from the United States, Italy and Spain.

The repertoire was sequenced with immunoSEQ multiplex PCR; TCRdb's copy has only in-frame clones and lacks some. The table records some 12,000 clones, roughly four fifths of them present only once. The chain carries TRBV6-5 and TRBJ2-5; possibly TRBD2 for D (5 bases). The clonotype comes from a woman in her sixties with acute or convalescent COVID-19. The specimen was peripheral blood. CDR3 DNA: TGTGCCAGCAGTTACCACCGGGGAGTAGAGACCCAGTACTTC. It yields the protein CASSYHRGVETQYF.